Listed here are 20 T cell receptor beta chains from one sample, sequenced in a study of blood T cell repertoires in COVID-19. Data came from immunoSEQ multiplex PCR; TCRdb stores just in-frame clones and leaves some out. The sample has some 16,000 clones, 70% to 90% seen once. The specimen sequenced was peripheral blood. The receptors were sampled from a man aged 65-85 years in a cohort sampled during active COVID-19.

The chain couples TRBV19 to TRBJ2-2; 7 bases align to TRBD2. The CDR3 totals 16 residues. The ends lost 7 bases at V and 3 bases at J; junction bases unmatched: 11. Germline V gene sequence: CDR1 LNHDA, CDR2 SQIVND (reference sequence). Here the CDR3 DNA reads TGTGCCAGTAACGACCTAGCGGCCGCTGACACCGGGGAGCTGTTTTTT. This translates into CASNDLAAADTGELFF.

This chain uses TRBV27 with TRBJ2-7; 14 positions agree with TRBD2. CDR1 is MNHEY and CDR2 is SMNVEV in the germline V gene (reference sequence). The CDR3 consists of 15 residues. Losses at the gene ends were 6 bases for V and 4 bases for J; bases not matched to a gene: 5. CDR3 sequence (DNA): TGTGCCAGCAGCATCCGACTAGCGGGAGGGTACGAGCAGTACTTC. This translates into CASSIRLAGGYEQYF.

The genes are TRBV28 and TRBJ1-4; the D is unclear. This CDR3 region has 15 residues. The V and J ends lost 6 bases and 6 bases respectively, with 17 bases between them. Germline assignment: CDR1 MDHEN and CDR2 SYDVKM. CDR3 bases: TGTGCCAGCAGCTTAGGCGGGAGAGCTTATGAAAAACTGTTTTTT. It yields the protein CASSLGGRAYEKLFF.

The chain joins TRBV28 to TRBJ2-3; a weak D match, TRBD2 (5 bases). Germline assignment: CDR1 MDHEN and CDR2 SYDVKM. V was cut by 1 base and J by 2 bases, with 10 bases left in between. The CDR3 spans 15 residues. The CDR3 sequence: CASSLYTRDTDTQYF. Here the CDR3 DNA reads TGTGCCAGCAGTTTATATACTAGGGACACAGATACGCAGTATTTT.

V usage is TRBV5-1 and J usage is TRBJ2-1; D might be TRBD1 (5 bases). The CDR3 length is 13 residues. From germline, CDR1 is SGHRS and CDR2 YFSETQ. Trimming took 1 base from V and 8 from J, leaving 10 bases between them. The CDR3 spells CASSLQWGDEQFF. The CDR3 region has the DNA TGCGCCAGCAGCTTGCAGTGGGGCGATGAGCAGTTCTTC.

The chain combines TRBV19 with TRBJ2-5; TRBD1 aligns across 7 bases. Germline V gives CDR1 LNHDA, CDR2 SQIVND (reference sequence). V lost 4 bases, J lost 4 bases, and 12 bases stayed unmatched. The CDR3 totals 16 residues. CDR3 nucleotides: TGTGCCAGTAGTACGGGTACAGGGGAGTTTGGAGAGACCCAGTACTTC. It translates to CASSTGTGEFGETQYF.

The CDR3 coding sequence is TGTGCCAGCGTTAGGAGGGGGCGCGACTATAACTATGGCTACACCTTC. Translating gives CASVRRGRDYNYGYTF. This chain connects TRBV28 to TRBJ1-2; 7 nucleotides align to TRBD1. Germline CDR1 and CDR2: MDHEN and SYDVKM. V lost 8 bases, J lost 1 base, and 13 bases stayed unmatched. There are 16 residues in the CDR3.

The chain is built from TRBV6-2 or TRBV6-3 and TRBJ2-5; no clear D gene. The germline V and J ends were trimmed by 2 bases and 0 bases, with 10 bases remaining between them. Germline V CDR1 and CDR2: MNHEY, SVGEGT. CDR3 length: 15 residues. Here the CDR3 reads CASSYAGTYQETQYF. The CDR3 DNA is TGTGCCAGCAGTTACGCTGGCACGTACCAAGAGACCCAGTACTTC.

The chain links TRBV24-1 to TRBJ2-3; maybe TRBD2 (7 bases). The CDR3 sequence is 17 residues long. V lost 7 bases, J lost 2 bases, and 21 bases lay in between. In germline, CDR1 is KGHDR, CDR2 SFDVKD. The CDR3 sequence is CATSPLGGGKDTDTQYF. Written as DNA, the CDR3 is TGTGCCACCAGCCCCCTGGGGGGGGGCAAGGACACAGATACGCAGTATTTT.

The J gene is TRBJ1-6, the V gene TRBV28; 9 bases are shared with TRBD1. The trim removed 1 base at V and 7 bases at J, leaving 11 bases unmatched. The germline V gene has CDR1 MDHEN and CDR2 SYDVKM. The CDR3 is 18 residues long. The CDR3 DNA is TGTGCCAGCAGTTTATACCCACCCCCGGGACAGGGAAATTCACCCCTCCACTTT. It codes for CASSLYPPPGQGNSPLHF.

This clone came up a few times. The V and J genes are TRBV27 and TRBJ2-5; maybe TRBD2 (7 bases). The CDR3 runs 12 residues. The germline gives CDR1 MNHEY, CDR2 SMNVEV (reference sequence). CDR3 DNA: TGTTGGAGGGGGGAGGGCCACGAGACCCAGTACTTC. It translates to CWRGEGHETQYF.

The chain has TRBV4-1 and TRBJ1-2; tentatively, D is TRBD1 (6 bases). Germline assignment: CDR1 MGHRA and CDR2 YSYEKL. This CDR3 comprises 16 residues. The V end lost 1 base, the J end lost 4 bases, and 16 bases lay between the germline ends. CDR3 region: CASSQGDSDSFYGYTF. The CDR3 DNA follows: TGCGCCAGCAGCCAAGGAGATTCGGACAGCTTCTATGGCTACACCTTC.

Written as DNA, the CDR3 is TGTGCCAGCAGTCCCGGGGGGAACTATGGCTACACCTTC. Translation gives CASSPGGNYGYTF. This rearrangement joins TRBV6-5 to TRBJ1-2; D possibly corresponds to TRBD1 (5 bases). This CDR3 comprises 13 residues. V was cut by 5 bases and J by 2 bases, with 9 bases left in between. CDR1 and CDR2 from the germline V gene are MNHEY and SVGAGI.

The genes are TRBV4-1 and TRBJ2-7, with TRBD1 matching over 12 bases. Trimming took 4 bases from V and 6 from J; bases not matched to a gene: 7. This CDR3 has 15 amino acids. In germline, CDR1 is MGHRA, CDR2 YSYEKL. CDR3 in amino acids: CASSRGQGAAGEQYF. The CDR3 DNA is TGCGCCAGCAGCCGGGGACAGGGGGCGGCCGGCGAGCAGTACTTC.

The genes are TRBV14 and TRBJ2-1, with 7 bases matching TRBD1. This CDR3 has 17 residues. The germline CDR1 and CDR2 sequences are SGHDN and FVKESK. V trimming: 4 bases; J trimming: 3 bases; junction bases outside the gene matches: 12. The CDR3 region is CASSLTDYRGGYNEQFF. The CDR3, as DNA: TGTGCCAGCAGCCTCACCGATTACAGGGGCGGCTACAATGAGCAGTTCTTC.

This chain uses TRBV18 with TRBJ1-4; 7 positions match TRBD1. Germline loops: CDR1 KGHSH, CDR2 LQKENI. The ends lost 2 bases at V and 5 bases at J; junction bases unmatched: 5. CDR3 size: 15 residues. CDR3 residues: CASSPVVRGNEKLFF. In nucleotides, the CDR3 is TGTGCCAGCTCACCAGTTGTCAGGGGGAATGAAAAACTGTTTTTT. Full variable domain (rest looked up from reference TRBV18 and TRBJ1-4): NAGVMQNPRHLVRRRGQEARLRCSPMKGHSHVYWYRQLPEEGLKFMVYLQKENIIDESGMPKERFSAEFPKEGPSILRIQQVVRGDSAAYFCASSPVVRGNEKLFFGSGTQLSVL.

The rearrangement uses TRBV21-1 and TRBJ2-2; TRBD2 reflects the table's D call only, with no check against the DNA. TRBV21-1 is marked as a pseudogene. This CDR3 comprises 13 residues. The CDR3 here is CASSSPGTRGAVF. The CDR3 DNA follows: TGTGCCAGCAGCTCCCCAGGTACCCGGGGAGCTGTTTTT.

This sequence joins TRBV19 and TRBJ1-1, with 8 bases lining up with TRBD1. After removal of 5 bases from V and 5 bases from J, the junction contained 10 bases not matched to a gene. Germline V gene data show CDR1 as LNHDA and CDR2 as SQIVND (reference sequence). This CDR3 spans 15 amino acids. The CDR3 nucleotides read TGTGCCAGTAGTGGACCAGGGGGCGCGTTAACTGAAGCTTTCTTT. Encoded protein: CASSGPGGALTEAFF.

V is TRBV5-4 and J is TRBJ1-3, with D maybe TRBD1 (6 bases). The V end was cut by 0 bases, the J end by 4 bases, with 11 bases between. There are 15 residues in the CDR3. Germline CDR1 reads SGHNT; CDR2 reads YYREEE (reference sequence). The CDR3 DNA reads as TGTGCCAGCAGCTTGGCAGGGGTCGGAGGAAACACCATATATTTT. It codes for CASSLAGVGGNTIYF.

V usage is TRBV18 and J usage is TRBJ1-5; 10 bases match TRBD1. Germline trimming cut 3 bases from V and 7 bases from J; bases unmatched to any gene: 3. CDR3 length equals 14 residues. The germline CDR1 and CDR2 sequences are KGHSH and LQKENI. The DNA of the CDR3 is TGTGCCAGCTCACCTGGGACAGGGGAACAGCCCCAGCATTTT. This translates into CASSPGTGEQPQHF. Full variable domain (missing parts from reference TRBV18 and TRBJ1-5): NAGVMQNPRHLVRRRGQEARLRCSPMKGHSHVYWYRQLPEEGLKFMVYLQKENIIDESGMPKERFSAEFPKEGPSILRIQQVVRGDSAAYFCASSPGTGEQPQHFGDGTRLSIL.